This T cell receptor (beta chain) stems from a study of blood T cell repertoires in COVID-19. Looking at the study overall: Nucleic acid was either cDNA or gDNA, and it came from T cells, B-cell-depleted T cells, or PBMCs.

Germline V CDR1 and CDR2: SEHNR, FQNEAQ (reference sequence). Trimming removed 5 bases from V and 6 bases from J; junction bases left unmatched: 6. The CDR3 consists of 14 residues. Per the original data handling: The assay estimated nucleated cells by amplifying reference gene primers. This table comes from immunoSEQ multiplex PCR, and its TCRdb copy is limited to in-frame clones, with some not included. V and J calls plus clone size are reproduced from that table; the DNA served to infer D and trimming. Of 85,000 to 120,000 clones in the sample, 76% were seen once. Seattle's cohort entered during active infection and was followed longitudinally.

The V and J genes are TRBV7-9 and TRBJ1-5, with TRBD1 identical over 8 bases. This clonotype originated in an elderly man with COVID-19, enrolled during active disease. The sequenced sample consisted of peripheral blood. The CDR3: CASSRTGSVQPQHF. Written as DNA, the CDR3 is TGTGCCAGCAGCCGGACAGGGTCGGTTCAGCCCCAGCATTTT.